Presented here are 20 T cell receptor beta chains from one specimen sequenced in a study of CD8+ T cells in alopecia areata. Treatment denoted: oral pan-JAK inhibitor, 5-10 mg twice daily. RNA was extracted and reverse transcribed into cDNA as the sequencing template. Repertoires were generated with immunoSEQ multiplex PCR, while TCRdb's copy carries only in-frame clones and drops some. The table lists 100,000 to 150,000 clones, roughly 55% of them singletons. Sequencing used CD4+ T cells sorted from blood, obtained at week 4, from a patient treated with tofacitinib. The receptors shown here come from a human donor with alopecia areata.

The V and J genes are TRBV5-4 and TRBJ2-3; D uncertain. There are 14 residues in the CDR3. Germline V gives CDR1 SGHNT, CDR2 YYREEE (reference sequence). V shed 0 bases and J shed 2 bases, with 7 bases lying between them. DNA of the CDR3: TGTGCCAGCAGCTTGGCCGGTATCACAGATACGCAGTATTTT. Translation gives CASSLAGITDTQYF.

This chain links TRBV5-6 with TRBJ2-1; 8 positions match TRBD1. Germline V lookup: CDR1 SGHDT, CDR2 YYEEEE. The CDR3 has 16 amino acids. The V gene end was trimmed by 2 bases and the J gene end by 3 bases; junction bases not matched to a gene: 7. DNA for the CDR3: TGTGCCAGCAGCTTAGACAGGGGAAAGGTCTACAATGAGCAGTTCTTC. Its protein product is CASSLDRGKVYNEQFF.

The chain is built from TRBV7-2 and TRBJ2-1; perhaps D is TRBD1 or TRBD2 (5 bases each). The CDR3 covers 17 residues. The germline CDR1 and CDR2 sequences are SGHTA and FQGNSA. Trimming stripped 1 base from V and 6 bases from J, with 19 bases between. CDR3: CASSLVGASPTLNEQFF. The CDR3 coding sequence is TGTGCCAGCAGCTTAGTCGGGGCTAGCCCCACTCTCAATGAGCAGTTCTTC.

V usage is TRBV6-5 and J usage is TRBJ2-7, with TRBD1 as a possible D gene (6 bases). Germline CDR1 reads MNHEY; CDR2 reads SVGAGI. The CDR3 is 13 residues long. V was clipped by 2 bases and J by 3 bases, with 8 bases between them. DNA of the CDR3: TGTGCCAGCAGTTACCCGGACAGCTACGAGCAGTACTTC. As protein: CASSYPDSYEQYF.

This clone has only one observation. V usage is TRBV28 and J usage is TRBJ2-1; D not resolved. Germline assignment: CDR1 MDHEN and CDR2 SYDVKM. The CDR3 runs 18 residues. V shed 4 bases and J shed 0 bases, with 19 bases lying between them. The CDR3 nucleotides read TGTGCCAGCAGTTCAAGTTGGTCTAGAAGGAGCTCCTACAATGAGCAGTTCTTC. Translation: CASSSSWSRRSSYNEQFF.

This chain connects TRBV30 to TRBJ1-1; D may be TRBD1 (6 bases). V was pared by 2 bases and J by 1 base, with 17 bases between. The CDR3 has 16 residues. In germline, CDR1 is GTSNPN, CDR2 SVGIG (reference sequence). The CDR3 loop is CAWSYGQGQANTEAFF. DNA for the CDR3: TGTGCCTGGAGTTACGGGCAGGGGCAAGCGAACACTGAAGCTTTCTTT.

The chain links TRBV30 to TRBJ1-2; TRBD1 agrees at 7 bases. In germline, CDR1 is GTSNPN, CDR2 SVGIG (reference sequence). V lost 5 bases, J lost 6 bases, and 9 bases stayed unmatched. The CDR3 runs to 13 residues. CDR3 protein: CAWDDRAMHGYTF. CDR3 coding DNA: TGTGCCTGGGATGACAGGGCAATGCATGGCTACACCTTC. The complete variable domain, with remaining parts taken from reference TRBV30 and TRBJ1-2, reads SQTIHQWPATLVQPVGSPLSLECTVEGTSNPNLYWYRQAAGRGLQLLFYSVGIGQISSEVPQNLSASRPQDRQFILSSKKLLLSDSGFYLCAWDDRAMHGYTFGSGTRLTVV.

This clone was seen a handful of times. DNA for the CDR3: TGTGCCAGCAGTGAAGGTCCGGCTAACACAGATACGCAGTATTTT. The encoded protein is CASSEGPANTDTQYF. The gene calls are TRBV2 and TRBJ2-3; the D is unclear. The CDR3 covers 15 residues. With 1 base removed from V and 2 bases from J, the gap between germline ends came to 10 bases. The germline gives CDR1 SNHLY, CDR2 FYNNEI.

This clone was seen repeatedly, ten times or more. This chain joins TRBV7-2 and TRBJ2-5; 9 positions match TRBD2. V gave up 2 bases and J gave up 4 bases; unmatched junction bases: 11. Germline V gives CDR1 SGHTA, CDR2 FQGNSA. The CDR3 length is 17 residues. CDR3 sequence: CASSLRPGLASGETQYF. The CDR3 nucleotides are TGTGCCAGCAGCTTAAGACCGGGACTAGCATCTGGAGAGACCCAGTACTTC.

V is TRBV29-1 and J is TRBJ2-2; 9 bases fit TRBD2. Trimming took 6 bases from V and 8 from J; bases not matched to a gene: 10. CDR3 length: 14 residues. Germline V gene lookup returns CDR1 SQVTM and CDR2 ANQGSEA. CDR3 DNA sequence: TGCAGCGTGCCCGGGGGACTAGCAACGGGGGAGCTGTTTTTT. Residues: CSVPGGLATGELFF.

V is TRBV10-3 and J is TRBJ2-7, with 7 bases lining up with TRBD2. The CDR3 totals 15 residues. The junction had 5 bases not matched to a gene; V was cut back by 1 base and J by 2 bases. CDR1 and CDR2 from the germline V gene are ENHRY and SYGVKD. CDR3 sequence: CAISELSGVTYEQYF. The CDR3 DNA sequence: TGTGCCATCAGTGAGTTGAGCGGGGTAACCTACGAGCAGTACTTC.

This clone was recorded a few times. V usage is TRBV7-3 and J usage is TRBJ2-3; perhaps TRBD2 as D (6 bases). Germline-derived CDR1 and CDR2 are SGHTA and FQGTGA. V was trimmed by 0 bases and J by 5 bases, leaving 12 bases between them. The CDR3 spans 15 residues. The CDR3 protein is CASSLTLGRGDTQYF. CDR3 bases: TGTGCCAGCAGCTTAACGCTCGGGCGGGGAGATACGCAGTATTTT.

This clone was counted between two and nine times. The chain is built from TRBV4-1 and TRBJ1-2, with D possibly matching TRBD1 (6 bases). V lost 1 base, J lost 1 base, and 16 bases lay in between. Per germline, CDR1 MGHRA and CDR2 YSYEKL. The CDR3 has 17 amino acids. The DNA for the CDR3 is TGCGCCAGCAGCCAAGGAGCAGGGGCGCAACGTAACTATGGCTACACCTTC. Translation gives CASSQGAGAQRNYGYTF.

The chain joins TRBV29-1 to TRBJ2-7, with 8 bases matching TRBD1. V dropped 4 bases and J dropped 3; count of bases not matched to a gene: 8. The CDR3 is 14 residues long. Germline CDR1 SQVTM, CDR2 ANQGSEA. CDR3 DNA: TGCAGCGTTGCTATTGGGACAGGCTTCTACGAGCAGTACTTC. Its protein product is CSVAIGTGFYEQYF.

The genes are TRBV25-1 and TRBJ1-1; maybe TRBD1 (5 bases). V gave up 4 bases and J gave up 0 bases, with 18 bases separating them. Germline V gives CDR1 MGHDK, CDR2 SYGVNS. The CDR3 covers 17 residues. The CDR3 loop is CASSVRAAARMNTEAFF. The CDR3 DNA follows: TGTGCCAGCAGTGTCAGGGCCGCAGCTAGGATGAACACTGAAGCTTTCTTT.

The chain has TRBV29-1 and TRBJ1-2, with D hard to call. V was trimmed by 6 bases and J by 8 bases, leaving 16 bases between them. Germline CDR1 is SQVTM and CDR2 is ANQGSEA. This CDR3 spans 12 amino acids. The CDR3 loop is CSVHGGIGGYTF. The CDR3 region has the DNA TGCAGCGTCCACGGAGGGATCGGGGGCTACACCTTC.

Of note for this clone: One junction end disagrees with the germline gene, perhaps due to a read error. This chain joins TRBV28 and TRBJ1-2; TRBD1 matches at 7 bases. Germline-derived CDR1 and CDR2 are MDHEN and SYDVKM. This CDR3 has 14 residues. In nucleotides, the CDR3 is TGTGCCAGCAGTCCAAGTTACCGCGGACAGGCCATTTGGTTC. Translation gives CASSPSYRGQAIWF.

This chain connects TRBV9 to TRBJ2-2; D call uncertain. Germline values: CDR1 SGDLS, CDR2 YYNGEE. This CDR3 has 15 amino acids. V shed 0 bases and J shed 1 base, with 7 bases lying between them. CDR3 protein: CASSVGKMNTGELFF. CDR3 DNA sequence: TGTGCCAGCAGCGTAGGAAAGATGAACACCGGGGAGCTGTTTTTT.

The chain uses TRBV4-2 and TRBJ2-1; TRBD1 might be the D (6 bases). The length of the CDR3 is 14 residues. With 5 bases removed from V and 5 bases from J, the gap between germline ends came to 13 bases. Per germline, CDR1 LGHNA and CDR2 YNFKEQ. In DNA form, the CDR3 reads TGTGCCAGCAGCTCAGGACAGACCCACAATGAGCAGTTCTTC. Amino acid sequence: CASSSGQTHNEQFF.

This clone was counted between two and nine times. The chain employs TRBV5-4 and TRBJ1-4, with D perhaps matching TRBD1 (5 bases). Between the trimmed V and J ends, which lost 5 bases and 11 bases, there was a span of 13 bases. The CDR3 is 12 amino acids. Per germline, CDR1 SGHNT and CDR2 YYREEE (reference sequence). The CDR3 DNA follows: TGTGCCAGCAGTGCGGGGCCAGGGAAACTGTTTTTT. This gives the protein CASSAGPGKLFF.